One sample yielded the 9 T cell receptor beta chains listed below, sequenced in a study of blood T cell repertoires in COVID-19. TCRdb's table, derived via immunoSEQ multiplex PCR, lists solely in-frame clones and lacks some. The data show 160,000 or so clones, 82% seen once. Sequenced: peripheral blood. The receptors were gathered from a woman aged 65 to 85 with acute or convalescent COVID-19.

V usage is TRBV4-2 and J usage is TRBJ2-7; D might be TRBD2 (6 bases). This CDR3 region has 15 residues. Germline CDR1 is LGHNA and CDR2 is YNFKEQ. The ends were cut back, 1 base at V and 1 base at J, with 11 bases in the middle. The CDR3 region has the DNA TGTGCCAGCAGCCAAGGGGAGGCAGAGTCCTACGAGCAGTACTTC. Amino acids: CASSQGEAESYEQYF.

The CDR3 sequence: CASSPTPAGTDTQYF. CDR3 DNA sequence: TGTGCCAGCAGCCCGACCCCGGCGGGGACAGATACGCAGTATTTT. The rearrangement uses TRBV13 and TRBJ2-3, with D possibly being TRBD2 (6 bases). CDR1 is PRHDT and CDR2 is FYEKMQ in the germline V gene (reference sequence). The CDR3 has 15 residues. V was shortened by 5 bases and J by 3 bases, with 15 bases between the two germline ends.

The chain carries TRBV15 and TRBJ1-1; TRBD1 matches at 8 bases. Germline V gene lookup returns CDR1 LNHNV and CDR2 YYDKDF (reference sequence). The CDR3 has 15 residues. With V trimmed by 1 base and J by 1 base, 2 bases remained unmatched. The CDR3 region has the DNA TGTGCCACCAGCAGAGCGGGGACAGGGAACACTGAAGCTTTCTTT. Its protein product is CATSRAGTGNTEAFF.

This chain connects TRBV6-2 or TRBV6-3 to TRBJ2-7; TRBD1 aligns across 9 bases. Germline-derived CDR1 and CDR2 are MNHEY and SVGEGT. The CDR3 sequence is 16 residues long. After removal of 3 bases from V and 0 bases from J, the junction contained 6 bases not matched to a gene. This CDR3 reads CASSYHTGGSSYEQYF. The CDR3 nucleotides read TGTGCCAGCAGTTATCATACAGGGGGCAGCTCCTACGAGCAGTACTTC.

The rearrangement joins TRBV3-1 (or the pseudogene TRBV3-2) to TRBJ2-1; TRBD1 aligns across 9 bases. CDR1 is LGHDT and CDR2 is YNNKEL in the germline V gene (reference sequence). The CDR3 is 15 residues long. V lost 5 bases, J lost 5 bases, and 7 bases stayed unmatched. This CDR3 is CASSSRDRDNNEQFF. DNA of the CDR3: TGTGCCAGCAGCAGCAGGGACAGGGACAACAATGAGCAGTTCTTC.

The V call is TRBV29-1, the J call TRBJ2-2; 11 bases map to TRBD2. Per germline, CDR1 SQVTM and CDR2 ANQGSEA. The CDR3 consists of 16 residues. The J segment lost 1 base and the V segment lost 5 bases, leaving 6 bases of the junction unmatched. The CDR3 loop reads CSVRPGTSGNTGELFF. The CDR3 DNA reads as TGCAGCGTTAGACCCGGGACTAGCGGGAACACCGGGGAGCTGTTTTTT.

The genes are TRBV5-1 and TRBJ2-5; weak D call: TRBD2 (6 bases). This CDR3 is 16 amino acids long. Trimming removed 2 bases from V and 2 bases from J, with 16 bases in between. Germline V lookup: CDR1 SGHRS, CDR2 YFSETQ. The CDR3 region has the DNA TGCGCCAGCAGCTTTTCCTCTGACGGGAGACAAGAGACCCAGTACTTC. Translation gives CASSFSSDGRQETQYF.

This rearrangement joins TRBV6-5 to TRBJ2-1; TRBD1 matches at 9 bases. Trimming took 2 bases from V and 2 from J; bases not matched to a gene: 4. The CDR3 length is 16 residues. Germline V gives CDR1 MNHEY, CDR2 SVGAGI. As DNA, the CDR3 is TGTGCCAGCAGTTACCATGGGACAGGGACCTACAATGAGCAGTTCTTC. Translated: CASSYHGTGTYNEQFF.

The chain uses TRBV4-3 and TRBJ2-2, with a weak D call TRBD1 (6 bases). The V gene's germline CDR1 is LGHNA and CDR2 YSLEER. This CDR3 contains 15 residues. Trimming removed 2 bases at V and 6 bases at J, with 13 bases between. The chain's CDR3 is CASSQQTQGPGELFF. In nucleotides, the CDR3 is TGCGCCAGCAGCCAACAGACCCAGGGGCCCGGGGAGCTGTTTTTT.